The 32 T cell receptor beta chains below all came from one sample that was sequenced in a study of prognosis after radiotherapy for stage I lung cancer. It was by two-round multiplex PCR that TCR beta CDR3 was amplified from genomic DNA. Individual primers that were specific to each TRBV and TRBJ gene served in first-round PCR. TCRdb independently ran MiXCR on the multiplex PCR reads; one entry per CDR3 protein. The sample has 30,000 or so distinct CDR3 sequences, around 32% seen once. The sample consisted of PBMCs, taken before or after stereotactic body radiation therapy (not recorded which). The source is a donor over 45 with non-small cell lung cancer.

About this clonotype: Germline is not matched at one junction end, which may reflect a read error. The rearrangement links TRBV6-1 to TRBJ2-7; D is undetermined. The CDR3 is 10 residues long. Germline loops: CDR1 MNHNS, CDR2 SASEGT. CDR3 in DNA: TGTGCCAGCAGTGAAGGCCGAGTGAACTTC. It codes for CASSEGRVNF.

The CDR3 sequence is CASSVDHRGYRGYTF. CDR3 DNA: TGTGCCAGCAGCGTAGATCACAGGGGGTATAGAGGCTACACCTTC. This chain links TRBV9 with TRBJ1-2; the match to TRBD1 covers 8 bases. Trimming at V came to 0 bases and at J to 8 bases, leaving 9 bases not matched to a gene. There are 15 residues in the CDR3. Germline V gives CDR1 SGDLS, CDR2 YYNGEE.

In the case of this clonotype: A much larger clone lies a single base off, so this may be a read error. The chain has TRBV7-3 and TRBJ2-1; unclear D gene. Germline V gene data show CDR1 as SGHTA and CDR2 as FQGTGA. This CDR3 comprises 13 residues. In nucleotides, the CDR3 is TGTGCCAGAAGCTCGATGGGTACCGAAGAGCAGTTCTTC. Translating it yields CARSSMGTEEQFF.

This clonotype turned up a few times. The chain employs TRBV29-1 and TRBJ2-4; D uncertain. In germline, CDR1 is SQVTM, CDR2 ANQGSEA. The V end lost 6 bases, the J end lost 0 bases, and 9 bases lay between the germline ends. The length of the CDR3 is 13 residues. The CDR3 reads CSVTDGAKNIQYF. CDR3 sequence (DNA): TGCAGCGTCACGGACGGAGCCAAAAACATTCAGTACTTC. The full variable domain, completed using reference TRBV29-1 and TRBJ2-4, is SAVISQKPSRDICQRGTSLTIQCQVDSQVTMMFWYRQQPGQSLTLIATANQGSEATYESGFVIDKFPISRPNLTFSTLTVSNMSPEDSSIYLCSVTDGAKNIQYFGAGTRLSVL.

V usage is TRBV28 and J usage is TRBJ2-7; 9 positions match TRBD2. Germline-derived CDR1 and CDR2 are MDHEN and SYDVKM. Trimming at V came to 0 bases and at J to 5 bases, leaving 5 bases not matched to a gene. CDR3 length: 15 amino acids. CDR3 loop: CASSLWAGGPNEQYF. For the CDR3, the DNA is TGTGCCAGCAGTTTATGGGCGGGAGGGCCGAACGAGCAGTACTTC.

Only one count was recorded for this clonotype. V and J are TRBV6-5 and TRBJ2-7; no clear D. Germline V gene data show CDR1 as MNHEY and CDR2 as SVGAGI. The CDR3 sequence is 14 residues long. V was trimmed by 0 bases and J by 1 base, leaving 7 bases between them. The CDR3, as DNA: TGTGCCAGCAGTTACTCAGGCTGGTCCTACGAGCAGTACTTC. Its translation: CASSYSGWSYEQYF.

This clonotype was seen at least ten times. This chain connects TRBV5-1 to TRBJ1-2; D might be TRBD1 (6 bases). Germline V CDR1 and CDR2: SGHRS, YFSETQ. CDR3 size: 14 residues. V was shortened by 5 bases and J by 8 bases, with 19 bases between the two germline ends. The chain's CDR3 is CASSGGGERGGYTF. CDR3 coding DNA: TGCGCCAGCAGTGGGGGGGGCGAACGTGGAGGCTACACCTTC.

This clonotype was seen more than once but under ten times. This sequence may be a read error, since a much larger clone differs from it by one base. V is TRBV6-1 and J is TRBJ1-1; D might be TRBD1 (6 bases). The germline V gene has CDR1 MNHNS and CDR2 SASEGT. The CDR3 is made up of 12 amino acids. The CDR3 region is CACSSGQTEAFF. The CDR3 DNA reads TGTGCCTGCAGCTCCGGACAGACTGAAGCTTTCTTT.

This clonotype occurred many times. The J gene is TRBJ1-5, the V gene TRBV2; D is perhaps TRBD1 (6 bases). V shed 6 bases and J shed 6 bases, with 15 bases lying between them. Germline-derived CDR1 and CDR2 are SNHLY and FYNNEI. The CDR3 runs 14 residues. DNA of the CDR3: TGTGCCAGCAGCGCGTACAGGGAAGGTCAGCCCCAGCATTTT. It translates to CASSAYREGQPQHF.

This clonotype was seen many times. CDR3 sequence (DNA): TGTGCCAGCACCCCGTACGGACGAGGGGGGGGGGAGACCCAGTACTTC. The encoded protein is CASTPYGRGGGETQYF. The rearrangement joins TRBV28 to TRBJ2-5; perhaps TRBD2 as D (7 bases). In germline, CDR1 is MDHEN, CDR2 SYDVKM. This CDR3 is 16 amino acids long. V lost 7 bases, J lost 5 bases, and 23 bases lay in between.

This clonotype appeared many times. V usage is TRBV5-8 and J usage is TRBJ2-5; 8 positions match TRBD1. TRBJ2-1 explains the end of the DNA better; the J call may be wrong. The CDR3 sequence is 14 residues long. Germline lookup yields CDR1 SGHTS and CDR2 YDEGEE. CDR3 sequence reads: CASSFSGGAGEQFF. The CDR3 nucleotides read TGTGCCAGCAGCTTCTCAGGGGGCGCGGGTGAGCAGTTCTTC.

A remark on this clonotype: This could be a read error, since a much larger clone is one nucleotide away. This rearrangement joins TRBV20-1 to TRBJ2-5; D not resolved. The CDR3 has 13 amino acids. Germline CDR1 reads DFQATT; CDR2 reads SNEGSKA (reference sequence). Trimming stripped 3 bases from V and 2 bases from J, with 10 bases between. The CDR3 loop is CSASGYDQETQYF. The CDR3 nucleotides read TGCAGTGCTAGCGGATATGATCAAGAGACCCAGTACTTC.

In its sample, this clonotype was seen many times. CDR3: CARTQNTEAFF. CDR3 nucleotide sequence: TGTGCCAGGACACAGAACACTGAAGCTTTCTTT. J is TRBJ1-1 and V is TRBV2; D is unresolved. Germline V gene sequence: CDR1 SNHLY, CDR2 FYNNEI. The CDR3 consists of 11 residues. The V and J ends lost 9 bases and 1 base respectively, with 6 bases between them.

This chain joins TRBV6-1 and TRBJ1-5; D possibly corresponds to TRBD1 (5 bases). The CDR3 is 14 amino acids. V shed 7 bases and J shed 10 bases, with 20 bases lying between them. Germline V lookup: CDR1 MNHNS, CDR2 SASEGT. CDR3 sequence reads: CASMWEQAFCPQHF. CDR3 in DNA: TGTGCCAGCATGTGGGAACAGGCGTTTTGTCCCCAGCATTTT.

A few counts support this clonotype. Mismatch with germline at one junction end may stem from a read error. The chain combines TRBV20-1 with TRBJ2-5; TRBD2 matches at 8 bases. The CDR3 contains 17 residues. The germline V gene encodes CDR1 DFQATT and CDR2 SNEGSKA (reference sequence). CDR3 sequence reads: CSARGWVSGRARETQYF. In DNA, the CDR3 is TGCAGTGCAAGAGGGTGGGTGTCCGGGAGGGCCAGGGAGACCCAGTACTTC.

The genes are TRBV6-1 and TRBJ1-2; the match to TRBD1 covers 11 bases. Germline trimming cut 6 bases from V and 4 bases from J; bases unmatched to any gene: 1. Germline V gene lookup returns CDR1 MNHNS and CDR2 SASEGT. This CDR3 region has 13 residues. This CDR3 is CASSGTGGYGYTF. CDR3 nucleotide sequence: TGTGCCAGCAGCGGGACAGGGGGCTATGGCTACACCTTC.

The chain has TRBV6-1 and TRBJ2-2; the match to TRBD1 covers 8 bases. This CDR3 is 18 amino acids long. The V segment lost 3 bases and the J segment 1 base; nucleotides outside the gene matches: 10. The germline gives CDR1 MNHNS, CDR2 SASEGT. The CDR3 here is CASSEACLGQGNTGELFF. The CDR3 coding sequence is TGTGCCAGCAGTGAGGCTTGCCTTGGACAGGGGAACACCGGGGAGCTGTTTTTT.

V gene TRBV11-2 combines with J gene TRBJ1-6; D is ambiguous. The V end was cut by 6 bases, the J end by 2 bases, with 11 bases between. From germline, CDR1 is SGHAT and CDR2 FQNNGV. The length of the CDR3 is 15 residues. CDR3 nucleotide sequence: TGTGCCAGCAGTCCGTCGTACGCCTATAATTCACCCCTCCACTTT. Translating it yields CASSPSYAYNSPLHF. The full variable domain, with the rest looked up from reference TRBV11-2 and TRBJ1-6, is EAGVAQSPRYKIIEKRQSVAFWCNPISGHATLYWYQQILGQGPKLLIQFQNNGVVDDSQLPKDRFSAERLKGVDSTLKIQPAKLEDSAVYLCASSPSYAYNSPLHFGNGTRLTVT.

The rearrangement links TRBV5-1 to TRBJ2-3; 12 nucleotides match TRBD2. The CDR3 spans 15 residues. The V gene end was trimmed by 0 bases and the J gene end by 9 bases; junction bases not matched to a gene: 5. Germline V gene data show CDR1 as SGHRS and CDR2 as YFSETQ. CDR3 nucleotides: TGCGCCAGCAGCTTGGGGACTAGCGGGGTGGAGACGCAGTATTTT. Its protein is CASSLGTSGVETQYF.

The chain recombines TRBV30 with TRBJ2-5; 11 nucleotides match TRBD2. This CDR3 has 14 residues. The V gene's germline CDR1 is GTSNPN and CDR2 SVGIG (reference sequence). Trimming at V came to 1 base and at J to 4 bases, leaving 2 bases not matched to a gene. The CDR3 here is CAWSGTSGRETQYF. The CDR3 DNA reads as TGTGCCTGGAGTGGAACTAGCGGGAGAGAGACCCAGTACTTC.

Comment on this clonotype: Possible read error: a much larger clone is one base away. The gene calls are TRBV25-1 and TRBJ2-5; D is possibly TRBD1 (5 bases). Per the germline V gene, CDR1 is MGHDK and CDR2 is SYGVNS. The CDR3 is made up of 17 amino acids. CDR3 nucleotides: TGTGCCAGCAGTGACCCGTCGACAGCGTCAAGTGAAGACACCCAGTACTTC. Amino acid sequence: CASSDPSTASSEDTQYF.

This chain uses TRBV7-9 with TRBJ2-7, with D perhaps matching TRBD1 or TRBD2 (5 bases each). The CDR3 runs to 16 residues. Trimming pared 5 bases from V and 1 base from J, leaving 18 bases between. Germline CDR1 is SEHNR and CDR2 is FQNEAQ (reference sequence). In nucleotides, the CDR3 is TGTGCCAGCAGCCCTACGACCGGGACCCCGTCCTACGAGCAGTACTTC. Encoded protein: CASSPTTGTPSYEQYF.

This clonotype was counted many times. The V and J genes are TRBV20-1 and TRBJ2-3, with 8 nucleotides matching TRBD2. The CDR3 extends over 18 amino acids. V dropped 3 bases and J dropped 0; count of bases not matched to a gene: 14. The germline CDR1 and CDR2 sequences are DFQATT and SNEGSKA (reference sequence). DNA for the CDR3: TGCAGTGCTAGGGAGGCGACCGGGAGGGACCGTAGCACAGATACGCAGTATTTT. It specifies CSAREATGRDRSTDTQYF.

Many counts were recorded for this clonotype. The chain joins TRBV3-1 to TRBJ2-7; D not certain. The CDR3 consists of 12 residues. The germline CDR1 and CDR2 sequences are LGHDT and YNNKEL (reference sequence). The ends were cut back, 3 bases at V and 4 bases at J, with 7 bases in the middle. The DNA for the CDR3 is TGTGCCAGCAGCCAGACTGGATACGAGCAGTACTTC. This translates into CASSQTGYEQYF.

The table lists this clonotype with many counts. The chain uses TRBV12-3 or TRBV12-4 and TRBJ1-1; 7 bases are shared with TRBD1. This CDR3 has 14 residues. Trimming took 8 bases from V and 0 from J; bases not matched to a gene: 6. The CDR3 DNA reads TGTGCCAGCCGGCAGGGGGGTATGAACACTGAAGCTTTCTTT. Protein product: CASRQGGMNTEAFF.

The chain is built from TRBV6-2 or TRBV6-3 and TRBJ1-3, with TRBD1 as a possible D gene (6 bases). This CDR3 comprises 16 residues. V lost 5 bases, J lost 4 bases, and 18 bases lay in between. The germline V gene encodes CDR1 MNHEY and CDR2 SVGEGT. The CDR3 DNA follows: TGTGCCAGCAGTGACGGGGCAGGGGTGGGAGGAAACACCATATATTTT. Encoded protein: CASSDGAGVGGNTIYF.

This clonotype was detected ten times or more. This rearrangement joins TRBV6-9 to TRBJ2-1, with no clear D. This CDR3 spans 13 amino acids. The V and J ends lost 3 bases and 7 bases respectively, with 10 bases between them. Germline CDR1 MNHGY, CDR2 SVAAGI. In DNA form, the CDR3 reads TGTGCCAGCAGTTACGGGCCGCGGAATGAGCAGTTCTTC. It specifies CASSYGPRNEQFF.

This clonotype was seen repeatedly, ten times or more. The V call is TRBV6-5, the J call TRBJ2-1; 9 nucleotides match TRBD2. The CDR3 has 13 residues. Unmatched junction bases numbered 1, after V lost 2 bases and J lost 8 bases. From germline, CDR1 is MNHEY and CDR2 SVGAGI. The CDR3 DNA is TGTGCCAGCAGTTACCTAGCGGGACATGAGCAGTTCTTC. Translation: CASSYLAGHEQFF.

Concerning this clonotype itself: With only one base between it and a far larger clone, this is likely a read error. The rearrangement uses TRBV6-1 and TRBJ1-5, with D possibly TRBD1 on 5 matching bases. Germline V gene lookup returns CDR1 MNHNS and CDR2 SASEGT. V was cut by 5 bases and J by 6 bases, with 17 bases left in between. The CDR3 length is 15 residues. The CDR3 reads CASSLSTWGIQPQHF. The CDR3 DNA is TGTGCCAGCAGTTTATCGACATGGGGCATTCAGCCCCAGCATTTT.

Note on this clonotype: A junction end diverges from the germline sequence, so it may reflect a read error. The gene calls are TRBV6-1 and TRBJ2-3, with 9 bases aligning to TRBD2. The CDR3 loop spans 15 amino acids. Germline loops: CDR1 MNHNS, CDR2 SASEGT. CDR3 in amino acids: CASSMTSGSTDTRYF. The DNA for the CDR3 is TGTGCCAGCAGTATGACTAGCGGTAGCACAGATACGCGGTATTTT.

This clonotype came up many times. The rearrangement uses TRBV6-9 and TRBJ2-6; D is unresolved. Trimming took 4 bases from V and 2 from J, leaving 6 bases between them. The CDR3 length is 14 residues. Germline CDR1 MNHGY, CDR2 SVAAGI. The CDR3 sequence is CASSSPPGANVLTF. CDR3 nucleotide sequence: TGTGCCAGCAGTTCCCCTCCTGGGGCCAACGTCCTGACTTTC.

V and J are TRBV28 and TRBJ2-3, with TRBD2 matching 11 bases. The junction had 8 bases not matched to a gene; V was cut back by 5 bases and J by 4 bases. The CDR3 totals 16 residues. The germline V gene encodes CDR1 MDHEN and CDR2 SYDVKM. CDR3: CASSTIAGGTADTQYF. The CDR3 coding sequence is TGTGCCAGCAGTACAATAGCGGGAGGGACGGCAGATACGCAGTATTTT.